This TCR beta chain was found in a study of blood T cells in healthy people across ages (dated by TCRdb to the mid-2010s). Regarding the study in general: Template switching captured roughly one uniquely barcoded TCR beta cDNA molecule per two T cells in model experiments. The study measured age-related changes in TCR beta repertoire diversity using deep sequencing normalized with unique cDNA molecular identifiers. Four age groups were formed from the donors: young (average roughly 15 years), middle-aged (approximately 39), aged (around 68) and long-lived (approximately 80). To avoid experimental bias, donors of different ages were spread randomly across the sequencing lanes. For two donors (one aged 18 to 29 and one aged 80 or older), the study analyzed two additional independent replicas of 1 million unique cDNA reads from the same blood draw.

The 39 donors, aged roughly 6 to 95 years, were systemically healthy Caucasian individuals from Russia. Ten milliliters of peripheral blood were collected from each donor into EDTA-treated Vacutainer tubes. Ficoll-Paque density-gradient centrifugation was used to isolate PBMCs, with at least 7 million obtained per sample. Trizol reagent was used to extract total RNA from the PBMCs, yielding at least 5 micrograms per sample. For every donor, an aliquot of PBMCs went through flow cytometry to measure the percentages of naive CD45RAhigh/CD27high T cells. With regard to this clonotype: Its antigen is currently not known. No base-level quality is on record; no much larger clone is a single base apart.

Beyond this particular receptor, the publication reports: Donor CMV infection status was unknown, potentially confounding age-related changes in expanded clonotypes. A strong correlation was found between observed TCR beta diversity and the percentage of naive T cells measured by flow cytometry. Conclusive comparison of naive and antigen-experienced compartments was prevented by the profiling of bulk unsorted PBMCs. Estimates of total diversity from one million sequenced T cells were regarded as lower bounds and underestimates. Compared with the aged group, more naive CD4+ T cells, fewer expanded clones and increased TCR diversity were shown by the long-lived group, suggesting age selection. As age increased, observed TCR beta diversity per million T cells dropped in a roughly linear way, and a significant reduction was already evident by age 40.

The CDR3 holds 17 amino acids from the cysteine to the phenylalanine. Just CDR3 DNA is preserved here, 51 bases in frame from base 1. From the germline V gene, CDR1 is SGDLS and CDR2 is YYNGEE. V is reduced by 0 bases and J by 7 bases, leaving a spacing of 20 bases between them. The library was obtained by 5' RACE. A second PCR of roughly 7 to 11 cycles was performed with a sample-barcoded 5' primer and a J-beta primer mix. Each TCR beta cDNA molecule received a unique molecular identifier from a template-switch 5' adaptor carrying 12 random nucleotides. Each sample yielded at least 3 million CDR3-containing paired-end reads. The Mint cDNA synthesis kit, primed by a TRBC-specific oligonucleotide, was used to synthesize first-strand cDNA from all RNA. Following uracil-DNA glycosylase treatment, all cDNA underwent a first 18-cycle PCR with the universal primers M1SS and BC2_uni_R. Concerning the study's data processing: Each sample was normalized by randomly selecting 1 million high-quality reads, each carrying a distinct molecular identifier. Reads with shared molecular identifiers were discarded instead of being binned into consensus sequences. MiTCR, run with a Q25 quality threshold and the strictest error-elimination algorithm, handled CDR3 identification, clonotype clustering and error correction. A nonparametric unseen species model using Euler transformation provided a lower-bound estimate of total TCR beta diversity. TCRdb trimmed the raw reads at Q25, called clones with MiXCR and kept productive beta chains. Each entry is one CDR3 protein sequence, shown with its most common DNA and genes. TCRdb, rather than the study authors, made the V and J calls. This sample is represented by around 2 million distinct CDR3 sequences; roughly two fifths of them were singletons. Jointly, the top ten make up roughly 23% of the sample.

The origin of this receptor is a human donor in good health. What was sequenced was blood. The chain is assembled from TRBV9 and TRBJ2-1; the D gene is perhaps TRBD1, on 6 matching bases. The nucleotide sequence reads as follows: TGTGCCAGCAGCGTAGGGGCCCACAGGGAAGTAGGGAATGAGCAGTTCTTC. This codes for CASSVGAHREVGNEQFF.